The present TCR beta chain was sequenced within a study of molecular identifiers for immune sequencing clone quantification. General study points: The study reportedly detected spiked Jurkat TCR RNA from one cell among around 1 million naive cells. Identical TCR molecules that share a barcode could lead to an underestimation of highly expanded clone sizes.

This CDR3 spans 12 amino acids. Trimming removed 5 bases from V and 7 bases from J, with 14 bases in between. The germline V gene encodes CDR1 GTSNPN and CDR2 SVGIG (reference sequence). Notes on this clonotype: Its target is not known. A much bigger clone sits one base away, suggesting this may be a read error.

TCRdb used MiXCR to reprocess the PCR reads, holding one entry per CDR3 protein. The data show about 320,000 distinct CDR3 sequences, around 21% seen once. This chain joins TRBV30 and TRBJ2-5, with D maybe TRBD1 (6 bases). This clonotype was obtained from a human donor in good health. Some libraries in this study had Jurkat cell RNA spiked in. The sequencing sample was made of naive CD8+ T cells from blood, with Jurkat cell RNA spiked in. Subset defined: FACS-sorted CD8+CD4-CCR7+CD45RA+ naive T cells. The CDR3 DNA sequence: TGTGCCTGGGGTGAGGCAGGGGTGACCCAGTACTTC. Protein: CAWGEAGVTQYF.